The next 26 T cell receptor beta chains were all read from a single sample in a study of identical twins. TCRdb used MiXCR to reprocess the 5' RACE reads, holding one entry per CDR3 protein. The sample records hundreds of thousands of distinct CDR3 sequences, about 9.4% being singletons. These records were also assigned to another study, of yellow fever vaccine responses in identical twins.

Specimen: PBMCs. The receptors originated from a young woman in good health.

This clonotype was observed many times. V usage is TRBV28 and J usage is TRBJ1-4; 7 bases agree with TRBD1. Trimming at V came to 5 bases and at J to 3 bases, leaving 6 bases not matched to a gene. CDR3 length: 15 residues. Per germline, CDR1 MDHEN and CDR2 SYDVKM. CDR3 coding DNA: TGTGCCAGCAGTCGACAGGGAGGTGCTAATGAAAAACTGTTTTTT. Protein: CASSRQGGANEKLFF.

This chain joins TRBV12-3 or TRBV12-4 and TRBJ1-4, with D possibly being TRBD1 (6 bases). The CDR3 has 15 amino acids. Trimming took off 1 base at V and 1 base at J, with 7 bases between the two ends. The CDR3 DNA reads as TGTGCCAGCAGTTTAGTCAGGGGAACTAATGAAAAACTGTTTTTT. This translates into CASSLVRGTNEKLFF.

This clonotype was found many times. J is TRBJ2-3 and V is TRBV5-1; 10 bases are a match to TRBD2. Unmatched junction bases numbered 5, after V lost 7 bases and J lost 3 bases. The CDR3 has 14 residues. CDR1 is SGHRS and CDR2 is YFSETQ in the germline V gene. CDR3 protein: CASRRTSGTDTQYF. The CDR3 DNA sequence: TGCGCCAGCCGCCGGACTAGCGGTACAGATACGCAGTATTTT.

V is TRBV2 and J is TRBJ2-7, with 7 bases fitting TRBD1. CDR1 is SNHLY, CDR2 FYNNEI, per germline. V was pared by 7 bases and J by 3 bases, with 6 bases of the junction left unmatched. CDR3 length equals 13 residues. CDR3 sequence: CASTGTESYEQYF. Here the CDR3 DNA reads TGTGCCAGCACCGGGACAGAGAGCTACGAGCAGTACTTC.

The rearrangement joins TRBV24-1 to TRBJ1-1; D remains ambiguous. From germline, CDR1 is KGHDR and CDR2 SFDVKD. Trimming left V 8 bases short and J 1 base short, with 10 bases between. The CDR3 contains 13 residues. Written as DNA, the CDR3 is TGTGCCACCACTAACGAGAAGAACACTGAAGCTTTCTTT. This gives the protein CATTNEKNTEAFF.

This clonotype was counted at least ten times. The chain joins TRBV7-9 to TRBJ2-7; TRBD2 aligns across 7 bases. The length of the CDR3 is 14 residues. The V and J ends lost 3 bases and 0 bases, in that order; junction bases with no gene match: 2. Germline V gene data show CDR1 as SEHNR and CDR2 as FQNEAQ (reference sequence). The CDR3, as DNA: TGTGCCAGCAGCTTTCGGGGGGACTCCTACGAGCAGTACTTC. Residues: CASSFRGDSYEQYF.

This clonotype was observed a handful of times. The J gene is TRBJ2-3, the V gene TRBV6-2 or TRBV6-3; D possibly corresponds to TRBD1 (5 bases). This CDR3 has 17 amino acids. Germline values: CDR1 MNHEY, CDR2 SVGEGT. V lost 0 bases, J lost 0 bases, and 13 bases lay in between. In DNA form, the CDR3 reads TGTGCCAGCAGTTACTCGATGTGGGCAGGGAGCACAGATACGCAGTATTTT. Translated, it gives CASSYSMWAGSTDTQYF.

The chain employs TRBV20-1 and TRBJ2-7, with D maybe TRBD2 (7 bases). The CDR3 length is 12 residues. Trimming removed 8 bases from V and 7 bases from J, with 18 bases in between. CDR1 DFQATT and CDR2 SNEGSKA come from the germline V gene (reference sequence). This CDR3 is CSPIGGVGEQYF. The CDR3 nucleotides read TGCAGTCCGATAGGGGGGGTGGGAGAGCAGTACTTC.

The chain combines TRBV15 with TRBJ2-3; D perhaps matches TRBD2 (6 bases). Germline V gene data show CDR1 as LNHNV and CDR2 as YYDKDF (reference sequence). The V end was cut by 1 base, the J end by 3 bases, with 8 bases between. This CDR3 is built from 14 residues. In nucleotides, the CDR3 is TGTGCCACCAGCAGAGGGACTATTACAGATACGCAGTATTTT. It specifies CATSRGTITDTQYF.

V and J are TRBV6-5 and TRBJ2-5; TRBD1 is a possible D gene (7 bases). The CDR3 loop spans 17 amino acids. Trimming took 0 bases from V and 1 from J, leaving 15 bases between them. Germline CDR1 and CDR2: MNHEY and SVGAGI. Written as DNA, the CDR3 is TGTGCCAGCAGTTACTCGACTCCAGGGGGGATCCAAGAGACCCAGTACTTC. It encodes CASSYSTPGGIQETQYF.

V gene TRBV5-1 combines with J gene TRBJ2-4, with D perhaps matching TRBD2 (6 bases). This CDR3 contains 14 residues. Germline V CDR1 and CDR2: SGHRS, YFSETQ. The V gene lost 2 bases and the J gene lost 5 bases, with 11 bases spanning the gap. The CDR3 is CASSFPGVENIQYF. The CDR3 nucleotides are TGCGCCAGCAGCTTCCCGGGGGTTGAAAACATTCAGTACTTC.

Ten or more counts support this clonotype. CDR3 sequence: CSVEGGRGTGELFF. The CDR3 DNA sequence: TGCAGCGTTGAAGGGGGGCGCGGCACCGGGGAGCTGTTTTTT. V is TRBV29-1 and J is TRBJ2-2; the D gene is possibly TRBD1 (6 bases). CDR1 SQVTM and CDR2 ANQGSEA come from the germline V gene. This CDR3 spans 14 amino acids. V lost 1 base and J lost 4, with 10 bases in between.

The gene calls are TRBV20-1 and TRBJ2-3, with a tentative D call TRBD1 (5 bases). The CDR3 has 15 residues. The germline V gene encodes CDR1 DFQATT and CDR2 SNEGSKA (reference sequence). Trimming stripped 3 bases from V and 3 bases from J, with 16 bases between. The CDR3 loop is CSASDGTDKTDTQYF. Written as DNA, the CDR3 is TGCAGTGCTAGTGACGGTACGGACAAAACAGATACGCAGTATTTT.

CDR3 DNA: TGTGCCAGCAGTTACACGGGAGGGCCCACCGGGGAGCTGTTTTTT. Amino acid sequence: CASSYTGGPTGELFF. The chain combines TRBV6-5 with TRBJ2-2; TRBD2 aligns across 8 bases. After removal of 2 bases from V and 4 bases from J, the junction contained 3 bases not matched to a gene. Germline V lookup: CDR1 MNHEY, CDR2 SVGAGI. This CDR3 has 15 amino acids.

This clonotype has a count of ten or more. CDR3 amino acids: CASSPDGRNTIYF. DNA for the CDR3: TGTGCCAGCAGTCCCGACGGCCGAAACACCATATATTTT. The chain combines TRBV12-3 or TRBV12-4 with TRBJ1-3; D unclear. The CDR3 runs to 13 residues. V lost 5 bases to trimming and J lost 5 bases, with 10 bases between them.

This chain's CDR3 is CATSDPQGFAQYF. CDR3 sequence (DNA): TGTGCCACCAGTGACCCGCAGGGGTTTGCGCAGTATTTT. The V gene is TRBV24-1, the J gene TRBJ2-3; possible D gene TRBD1, 6 bases. The CDR3 loop spans 13 amino acids. Deletions cut 4 bases from V and 10 bases from J, with 14 bases between. Looked up from germline, CDR1 is KGHDR and CDR2 is SFDVKD.

This clonotype was picked up a small number of times. The chain carries TRBV3-1 and TRBJ2-3, with 9 bases that match TRBD2. The germline V gene encodes CDR1 LGHDT and CDR2 YNNKEL (reference sequence). The CDR3 has 16 amino acids. With 5 bases clipped from V and 4 bases from J, the junction kept 10 bases outside the gene matches. CDR3 DNA sequence: TGTGCCAGCAGCACCTTAGCGGGGGTCGCGGCAGATACGCAGTATTTT. Its translation: CASSTLAGVAADTQYF.

This clonotype was seen ten or more times. The V gene is TRBV10-3, the J gene TRBJ2-1, with TRBD2 matching 7 bases. CDR1 and CDR2 (germline): ENHRY, SYGVKD. CDR3 length equals 17 residues. J lost 4 bases, V lost 2 bases, and 11 bases had no gene match. The CDR3 loop reads CAISEPGLAEGYNEQFF. For the CDR3, the DNA is TGTGCCATCAGTGAGCCTGGGCTAGCGGAGGGGTACAATGAGCAGTTCTTC.

The chain couples TRBV24-1 to TRBJ1-5; possible D gene TRBD1, 5 bases. The CDR3 runs 13 residues. Germline V gives CDR1 KGHDR, CDR2 SFDVKD. Trimming took 6 bases from V and 7 from J, leaving 12 bases between them. CDR3 in DNA: TGTGCCACCAGTTGGGGGGAAAGACAGCCCCAGCATTTT. As protein: CATSWGERQPQHF.

This clonotype appeared a few times. The J gene is TRBJ2-5, the V gene TRBV27; 9 bases match TRBD2. CDR3 size: 15 residues. Germline-derived CDR1 and CDR2 are MNHEY and SMNVEV (reference sequence). The junction had 3 bases not matched to a gene; V was cut back by 0 bases and J by 4 bases. The CDR3 loop is CASSLSRRGGETQYF. CDR3 nucleotide sequence: TGTGCCAGCAGTTTATCGAGGCGGGGGGGAGAGACCCAGTACTTC.

The DNA of the CDR3 is TGTGCCATCAGTGAGTCCGGGGATAGGACCGCCCTAACCTACGAGCAGTACTTC. Its protein product is CAISESGDRTALTYEQYF. The chain joins TRBV10-3 to TRBJ2-7; the D gene is possibly TRBD2 (5 bases). V dropped 0 bases and J dropped 2 bases, with 20 bases sitting between them. This CDR3 is 18 amino acids long. Germline CDR1 ENHRY, CDR2 SYGVKD.

The CDR3 loop is CASRILGSSYNEQFF. The CDR3 bases are TGCGCCAGCAGGATATTAGGGAGCTCCTACAATGAGCAGTTCTTC. V and J are TRBV5-1 and TRBJ2-1; possibly TRBD2 for D (5 bases). The CDR3 sequence is 15 residues long. V was trimmed by 5 bases and J by 0 bases, leaving 12 bases between them. Germline V gives CDR1 SGHRS, CDR2 YFSETQ.

This clonotype occurred a few times. A junction end diverges from the germline sequence, so it may reflect a read error. The rearrangement joins TRBV3-1 to TRBJ2-3; tentatively, D is TRBD1 (6 bases). Germline CDR1 and CDR2: LGHDT and YNNKEL (reference sequence). The CDR3 extends over 14 amino acids. For the CDR3, the DNA is TGTGCCAGCAGCGTGGGGGCTAGCACAGATACGCGGTATTTT. Translating it yields CASSVGASTDTRYF.

This clonotype turned up a few times. The genes are TRBV5-6 and TRBJ1-1; perhaps TRBD1 as D (5 bases). CDR1 is SGHDT, CDR2 YYEEEE, per germline. V gave up 4 bases and J gave up 2 bases, with 15 bases separating them. The CDR3 runs to 15 residues. The CDR3 coding sequence is TGTGCCAGCAGCCCTCCGGGACGGCCTAACACTGAAGCTTTCTTT. This sequence encodes CASSPPGRPNTEAFF.

This rearrangement joins TRBV5-6 to TRBJ2-1; D might be TRBD2 (6 bases). This CDR3 comprises 16 residues. Trimming shortened V by 4 bases and J by 3 bases, and 17 bases separated the two germline ends. Germline loops: CDR1 SGHDT, CDR2 YYEEEE. CDR3 in DNA: TGTGCCAGCAGCCTCCACGGCGGGAACCTCTACAATGAGCAGTTCTTC. Its protein product is CASSLHGGNLYNEQFF.

V gene TRBV20-1 combines with J gene TRBJ2-7; 7 positions match TRBD1. The germline V gene has CDR1 DFQATT and CDR2 SNEGSKA (reference sequence). After removal of 2 bases from V and 0 bases from J, the junction contained 7 bases not matched to a gene. CDR3 length: 15 residues. The CDR3 region is CSARSYRGSSYEQYF. The DNA for the CDR3 is TGCAGTGCTAGATCCTACAGGGGAAGCTCCTACGAGCAGTACTTC.